The clone carrying this T cell receptor (beta chain) was counted a few times. Its antigen is not known. Libraries of TCR beta came from quantitative 5'-RACE with molecular barcodes. TCRdb independently ran MiXCR on the 5' RACE reads; one entry per CDR3 protein. Of about 250,000 distinct CDR3 sequences listed, roughly a third are singletons. The sample comes from a study of CD8 T cells in ankylosing spondylitis. Study conclusions and caveats: The authors found the disease-linked clones to be CD8+ and relatively rare in peripheral blood. Some of these motif variants have turned up before, in reports on reactive arthritis synovial fluid and blood. Matched ankylosing spondylitis synovial fluid reportedly showed significant enrichment of disease-linked clones.

In germline, CDR1 is ENHRY, CDR2 SYGVKD. Trimming took 7 bases from V and 2 from J; bases not matched to a gene: 6. The CDR3 covers 14 residues. The sample taken for sequencing was blood, either unsorted or a sorted T cell fraction (not recorded which). The gene calls are TRBV10-3 and TRBJ2-3, with 7 bases aligning to TRBD1. The TCR originated in a male donor with ankylosing spondylitis or in good health (not recorded which). CDR3 in DNA: TGTGCCATCAACCGACAGGGCCACACAGATACGCAGTATTTT. This codes for CAINRQGHTDTQYF.